Listed below are T cell receptor beta chains from one sample, sequenced in a study of T cell responses to AZD1222 COVID-19 vaccine. TCRdb's copy holds only in-frame clones and misses some; the assay was immunoSEQ multiplex PCR. The data contain about 94,000 clones, roughly 90% of them singletons. Here the sequenced sample was peripheral blood, taken on day 0 of AZD1222 vaccination. The receptors come from an adult in good health. The CDR3 runs from the conserved cysteine through the conserved F or W. A D gene is named only where the DNA matches it firmly. Clone size, where shown, is once, few, many, or a class for clones that have expanded.

j_call clone_size d_call v_call cdr3_nt cdr3_aa
TRBJ1-3 - - TRBV3-1/TRBV3-2 TGTGCCAGCAGCCCAAAGATTTCTAGCTCTGGAAACACCATATATTTT CASSPKISSSGNTIYF
TRBJ1-4 - - TRBV28 TGTGCCAGCAGTTTACAGGGTGCGAGTGAAAAACTGTTTTTT CASSLQGASEKLFF
TRBJ1-2 few - TRBV19 TGTGCCAGCCGGTGGCAAAACTATGGCTACACCTTC CASRWQNYGYTF
TRBJ2-1 - TRBD2 TRBV19 TGTGCCAGTACCAGACTAGCGGGGGTTACCGACCCCTCCTACAATGAGCAGTTCTTC CASTRLAGVTDPSYNEQFF
TRBJ1-2 - - TRBV7-2 TGTGCCAGCAGCTATCCGGGACAATTAAATGGCTACACCTTC CASSYPGQLNGYTF
TRBJ2-7 - - TRBV15 TGTGCCACCAGCAGAGATGGGAGAGAGCAGTACTTC CATSRDGREQYF
TRBJ1-2 - - TRBV10-3 TGTGCCATCAGTGAGTTAGACAAGGGGGGCTATGGCTACACCTTC CAISELDKGGYGYTF
TRBJ1-1 - - TRBV10-3 TGTGCCATCAAAATGGGGGGGGACACTGAAGCTTTCTTT CAIKMGGDTEAFF
TRBJ1-1 - TRBD1 TRBV7-6 TGTGCCAGCCTCCGGACAGGGGGATCCAGAGCTTTCTTT CASLRTGGSRAFF
TRBJ2-4 - TRBD1 TRBV7-3 TGTGCCAGCAGCCCAGGACAGGGCGCCATTCAGTACTTC CASSPGQGAIQYF
TRBJ2-7 - TRBD2 TRBV13 TGTGCCAGCAGCGGGAGGACTAGCGGGGACGAGCAGTACTTC CASSGRTSGDEQYF
TRBJ2-2 - - TRBV19 TGTGCCAGTAGTACCCCCGGGGGCCAGAACACCGGGGAGCTGTTTTTT CASSTPGGQNTGELFF
TRBJ2-1 - - TRBV5-1 TGCGCCAGCAGCTCCGCCAGCGGCCGCTCCTACAATGAGCAGTTCTTC CASSSASGRSYNEQFF
TRBJ2-1 - TRBD1 TRBV6-2/TRBV6-3 TGTGCCAGCAGTTACCGATTGACAGGGGGGCCCTTGAGCTCCTACAATGAGCAGTTCTTC CASSYRLTGGPLSSYNEQFF
TRBJ1-5 few TRBD1 TRBV9 TGTGCCAGCAGCCTCGGACAGGTCAATCAGCCCCAGCATTTT CASSLGQVNQPQHF
TRBJ2-6 - - TRBV30 TGTGCCTGGAGTTTGGTCGGGGCCAACGTCCTGACTTTC CAWSLVGANVLTF
TRBJ2-7 few TRBD2 TRBV7-3 TGTGCCAGCAGCTTAGCGGGGGGAGGTTCCTACGAGCAGTACTTC CASSLAGGGSYEQYF
TRBJ2-3 - - TRBV7-9 TGTGCCAGCAGCTCTTGGATGGGAATAGATACGCAGTATTTT CASSSWMGIDTQYF
TRBJ2-7 - - TRBV30 TGTGCCTGGAGTGGAGGGTACGAGCAGTACTTC CAWSGGYEQYF
TRBJ2-1 - - TRBV10-2 TGCGCCAGCAGAGGGACGAGCTCCTACAATGAGCAGTTCTTC CASRGTSSYNEQFF